This TCR beta chain is from a study of early T cells in non-severe SARS-CoV-2 infection. The V end lost 7 bases, the J end lost 6 bases, and 18 bases lay between the germline ends. The V gene's germline CDR1 is KGHDR and CDR2 SFDVKD. This CDR3 is 15 amino acids long. This clonotype was recorded many times. Individual cDNA molecules were tagged with unique molecular identifiers, the study reported. Each CDR3 protein gets one entry after TCRdb re-called the 5' RACE reads with MiXCR. The sample lists about 92,000 distinct CDR3 sequences, about an eighth occurring once. This sequence originates from an adult who was a healthcare worker with PCR-confirmed SARS-CoV-2 infection or an uninfected control (not recorded which). The chain uses TRBV24-1 and TRBJ2-1; D could derive from TRBD1 or TRBD2 (6 bases each). The source material was whole blood. The DNA for the CDR3 is TGTGCCACCAGGGGGAACGGGGGCTTGGTCAATGAGCAGTTCTTC. Protein: CATRGNGGLVNEQFF.